Sequencing of this T cell receptor beta chain was carried out in a study of neurological immune-mediated disorders. Study-wide results and limits: Private repertoires in all groups were suggested by the absence of shared CDR3 amino acid sequences among expanded clones across subjects. No clinical or MRI feature was associated with the multiple sclerosis repertoire cluster.

This clonotype was seen ten or more times. The antigen is not known. TCRdb re-called the 5' RACE reads through MiXCR, storing one row per CDR3 protein. The sample yields around 130,000 distinct CDR3 sequences, 3% to 3.5% seen once. Sequenced sample: PBMCs. The sequence was collected from a woman aged 25-40 years with multiple sclerosis.

The DNA for the CDR3 is TGTGCCAGCAGTGGAGAGGGCGTCAGCTACACCTTC. This codes for CASSGEGVSYTF. V is TRBV6-1 and J is TRBJ1-2; D call uncertain. Trimming stripped 4 bases from V and 9 bases from J, with 12 bases between. Germline CDR1 and CDR2: MNHNS and SASEGT. The CDR3 extends over 12 amino acids.